The 21 T cell receptor beta chains reported below all come from one sample, sequenced in a study of glioma-infiltrating T cells after dendritic cell vaccination. This table comes from immunoSEQ multiplex PCR, and its TCRdb copy is limited to in-frame clones, with some not included. The sample includes more than 95,000 clones, 90% of them seen just once. Time point of the sample: after dendritic cell vaccination, including at tumor progression/relapse. The specimen comprised blood, sampled after dendritic cell vaccination. The receptors stem from a human donor with glioblastoma.

This clone was recorded a few times. This chain uses TRBV11-1 with TRBJ1-1, with D perhaps TRBD1 (6 bases). Germline CDR1 is SGHAT and CDR2 is FQDESV (reference sequence). The CDR3 runs to 16 residues. Trimming took off 5 bases at V and 5 bases at J, with 21 bases between the two ends. Here the CDR3 reads CASSPRTALLGTEAFF. CDR3 nucleotide sequence: TGTGCCAGCAGCCCGCGGACAGCCCTCTTGGGAACTGAAGCTTTCTTT.

The rearrangement links TRBV6-5 to TRBJ2-6; TRBD1 might be the D (6 bases). The germline V and J ends were trimmed by 8 bases and 3 bases, with 11 bases remaining between them. The length of the CDR3 is 14 residues. Germline V lookup: CDR1 MNHEY, CDR2 SVGAGI. In DNA, the CDR3 is TGTGCCAGCGGGGGCCGGAATGGGGCCAACGTCCTGACTTTC. This codes for CASGGRNGANVLTF.

The chain combines TRBV6-4 with TRBJ2-1, with 8 positions matching TRBD2. Unmatched junction bases numbered 9, after V lost 4 bases and J lost 7 bases. This CDR3 comprises 15 residues. Germline lookup yields CDR1 MRHNA and CDR2 SNTAGT. CDR3 nucleotides: TGTGCCAGCAGTGCAGAAGCGGGAGTTCTTAATGAGCAGTTCTTC. Protein: CASSAEAGVLNEQFF.

The chain has TRBV6-4 and TRBJ2-7, with TRBD2 as a possible D gene (5 bases). This CDR3 has 14 residues. V was trimmed by 4 bases and J by 7 bases, leaving 17 bases between them. The germline V gene has CDR1 MRHNA and CDR2 SNTAGT. CDR3 DNA sequence: TGTGCCAGCAGTGCCTCCCCCGGGGTAGGGGAGCAGTACTTC. It specifies CASSASPGVGEQYF.

This clone showed up just a few times. The rearrangement links TRBV19 to TRBJ2-1; 7 positions agree with TRBD2. The CDR3 extends over 15 amino acids. Germline CDR1 and CDR2: LNHDA and SQIVND (reference sequence). Trimming at V came to 2 bases and at J to 6 bases, leaving 7 bases not matched to a gene. CDR3 in DNA: TGTGCCAGTAGTATAACTAGCGACTTCGCCAATGAGCAGTTCTTC. This gives the protein CASSITSDFANEQFF.

This chain links TRBV6-1 with TRBJ2-5; 11 positions match TRBD2. The DNA end is a closer match to TRBJ2-7, so the J assignment may be wrong. The CDR3 covers 15 residues. The germline gives CDR1 MNHNS, CDR2 SASEGT. CDR3 sequence reads: CASSDPLAGGAEQYF. CDR3 nucleotide sequence: TGTGCCAGCAGTGACCCTCTAGCGGGAGGAGCCGAGCAGTACTTC.

The rearrangement uses TRBV4-1 and TRBJ2-3; 11 positions agree with TRBD2. Germline values: CDR1 MGHRA, CDR2 YSYEKL. CDR3 length: 18 residues. V lost 2 bases, J lost 7 bases, and 14 bases stayed unmatched. The CDR3, as DNA: TGCGCCAGCAGCCAACCCCCCCTAGCGGGAGGTACAACATATACGCAGTATTTT. Translating it yields CASSQPPLAGGTTYTQYF.

This sequence joins TRBV5-1 and TRBJ2-5; TRBD1 matches 7 bases. Per germline, CDR1 SGHRS and CDR2 YFSETQ. CDR3 length equals 13 residues. Germline trimming cut 4 bases from V and 7 bases from J; bases unmatched to any gene: 7. CDR3 sequence (DNA): TGCGCCAGCAGCCCCACGACAGGGTGGACCCAGTACTTC. Encoded protein: CASSPTTGWTQYF. Filled out from reference TRBV5-1 and TRBJ2-5, the complete variable domain reads KAGVTQTPRYLIKTRGQQVTLSCSPISGHRSVSWYQQTPGQGLQFLFEYFSETQRNKGNFPGRFSGRQFSNSRSEMNVSTLELGDSALYLCASSPTTGWTQYFGPGTRLLVL.

Details on this clone: Other DNA sequences of this sample code for an identical CDR3. The chain is built from TRBV4-2 and TRBJ1-6, with TRBD1 identical over 7 bases. Germline assignment: CDR1 LGHNA and CDR2 YNFKEQ. Trimming cost V 3 bases and J 7 bases; bases outside gene matches: 9. The CDR3 runs to 16 residues. The CDR3 DNA reads as TGTGCCAGCAGCCACAAATTAGGGACAGACAATTCACCCCTCCACTTT. This translates into CASSHKLGTDNSPLHF.

The chain combines TRBV19 with TRBJ2-4; TRBD1 matches at 7 bases. The CDR3 sequence is 17 residues long. CDR1 is LNHDA and CDR2 is SQIVND in the germline V gene (reference sequence). Trimming at V came to 0 bases and at J to 0 bases, leaving 5 bases not matched to a gene. The CDR3 region has the DNA TGTGCCAGTAGTATAGAGGGACAGAGACTAGCCAAAAACATTCAGTACTTC. Translation: CASSIEGQRLAKNIQYF.

The J gene is TRBJ1-2, the V gene TRBV14, with TRBD1 identical over 9 bases. Trimming took 5 bases from V and 3 from J; bases not matched to a gene: 4. Germline V CDR1 and CDR2: SGHDN, FVKESK. The length of the CDR3 is 14 residues. CDR3 amino acids: CASSYRTGDYGYTF. The CDR3, as DNA: TGTGCCAGCAGCTACCGGACAGGGGACTATGGCTACACCTTC.

V usage is TRBV10-3 and J usage is TRBJ2-3; the match to TRBD2 covers 14 bases. The trim removed 4 bases at V and 3 bases at J, leaving 3 bases unmatched. Germline values: CDR1 ENHRY, CDR2 SYGVKD. There are 16 residues in the CDR3. In DNA, the CDR3 is TGTGCCATCAGTGGACTAGCGGGGGGGCGTACAGATACGCAGTATTTT. It is translated as CAISGLAGGRTDTQYF.

The chain combines TRBV5-4 with TRBJ1-1; 10 bases fit TRBD1. Losses at the gene ends were 4 bases for V and 3 bases for J; bases not matched to a gene: 12. The CDR3 runs 17 residues. Germline-derived CDR1 and CDR2 are SGHNT and YYREEE (reference sequence). The CDR3 bases are TGTGCCAGCAGCCCCGGACAGGGGGTGGGTATTGACACTGAAGCTTTCTTT. This sequence encodes CASSPGQGVGIDTEAFF.

The chain has TRBV5-1 and TRBJ1-1; D remains ambiguous. Germline assignment: CDR1 SGHRS and CDR2 YFSETQ. V was trimmed by 0 bases and J by 6 bases, leaving 24 bases between them. The CDR3 runs 18 residues. CDR3 sequence: CASSLADDPRVGESEAFF. The CDR3 coding sequence is TGCGCCAGCAGCTTGGCCGATGATCCGCGGGTTGGGGAATCTGAAGCTTTCTTT.

The chain links TRBV5-5 to TRBJ1-5, with D unclear. Germline-derived CDR1 and CDR2 are SGHKS and YYEKEE (reference sequence). The V end was cut by 4 bases, the J end by 3 bases, with 8 bases between. The CDR3 runs 13 residues. The CDR3: CASSLWFNQPQHF. In DNA form, the CDR3 reads TGTGCCAGCAGCCTATGGTTCAATCAGCCCCAGCATTTT.

The J gene is TRBJ2-7, the V gene TRBV13, with D tentatively TRBD2 (5 bases). The ends were cut back, 5 bases at V and 0 bases at J, with 8 bases in the middle. The CDR3 runs to 13 residues. Germline CDR1 is PRHDT and CDR2 is FYEKMQ (reference sequence). The CDR3 here is CASSPGSSYEQYF. The CDR3 DNA sequence: TGTGCCAGCAGCCCGGGAAGCTCCTACGAGCAGTACTTC.

This clone was detected only once. The chain carries TRBV7-3 and TRBJ1-1; 11 nucleotides match TRBD1. The V gene end was trimmed by 5 bases and the J gene end by 0 bases; junction bases not matched to a gene: 8. The CDR3 sequence is 17 residues long. CDR1 is SGHTA, CDR2 FQGTGA, per germline. The CDR3 nucleotides are TGTGCCAGCAGCCGGACAGGGGGCCAAGGAGTGAACACTGAAGCTTTCTTT. As protein: CASSRTGGQGVNTEAFF. The whole variable domain, remainder taken from reference TRBV7-3 and TRBJ1-1, is GAGVSQTPSNKVTEKGKYVELRCDPISGHTALYWYRQSLGQGPEFLIYFQGTGAADDSGLPNDRFFAVRPEGSVSTLKIQRTERGDSAVYLCASSRTGGQGVNTEAFFGQGTRLTVV.

The V gene is TRBV9, the J gene TRBJ1-5; a weak D match, TRBD1 (6 bases). CDR3 size: 16 residues. The germline V and J ends were trimmed by 0 bases and 4 bases, with 14 bases remaining between them. Germline CDR1 SGDLS, CDR2 YYNGEE. In DNA, the CDR3 is TGTGCCAGCAGCGTAGGGGCAGGGGCCCCAAATCAGCCCCAGCATTTT. Its translation: CASSVGAGAPNQPQHF.

This clone was detected only a few times. The chain is built from TRBV4-1 and TRBJ2-3; 11 bases agree with TRBD2. Germline V gene sequence: CDR1 MGHRA, CDR2 YSYEKL. The ends lost 1 base at V and 5 bases at J; junction bases unmatched: 5. CDR3 length: 16 amino acids. In DNA form, the CDR3 reads TGCGCCAGCAGCCAAGCACTAGCGGGAGCTGGAGATACGCAGTATTTT. This encodes CASSQALAGAGDTQYF.

CDR3 residues: CASSSGRTPGNTIYF. In nucleotides, the CDR3 is TGTGCCAGCTCATCCGGACGGACTCCTGGAAACACCATATATTTT. The chain combines TRBV18 with TRBJ1-3, with unresolved D. V shed 5 bases and J shed 2 bases, with 13 bases lying between them. Per the germline V gene, CDR1 is KGHSH and CDR2 is LQKENI. The CDR3 runs to 15 residues.

V usage is TRBV15 and J usage is TRBJ2-7; TRBD2 matches at 7 bases. This CDR3 contains 14 residues. The germline V gene has CDR1 LNHNV and CDR2 YYDKDF (reference sequence). The V segment lost 4 bases and the J segment 2 bases; nucleotides outside the gene matches: 5. Here the CDR3 DNA reads TGTGCCACCAGCACGGATCGGGGGGCCTACGAGCAGTACTTC. It yields the protein CATSTDRGAYEQYF.